This T cell receptor (beta chain) was sequenced during a study of post-analysis software for immune sequencing data. Whole-study results and caveats: Comparison of patients with controls showed roughly five TRBV segments more frequent in patients, TRBV5-6, TRBV5-1 and TRBV20-1 among them.

Germline lookup yields CDR1 SGHTA and CDR2 FQGNSA. CDR3 size: 15 residues. The V and J ends lost 1 base and 2 bases respectively, with 10 bases between them. This clonotype was counted only a few times. Its antigen is not known. The authors incorporated unique molecular identifiers into the TCR beta cDNA libraries. TCRdb fed the PCR reads into MiXCR, producing one record per CDR3 protein. Of some 450,000 distinct CDR3 sequences listed, around 40% are singletons. This receptor was identified in a girl aged 5 to 17 with multiple sclerosis. This chain joins TRBV7-2 and TRBJ2-3, with D perhaps being TRBD1 or TRBD2 (5 bases each). Sequencing used blood. This CDR3 is CASSLVGADTDTQYF. The CDR3, as DNA: TGTGCCAGCAGCTTAGTCGGGGCGGACACAGATACGCAGTATTTT.